The T cell receptor (beta chain) described here comes from a study of T cells after yellow fever vaccination. Regarding the study as a whole: Weaker overall was a secondary response that nonetheless peaked faster, on day 5 versus 15. Clones that expanded after primary vaccination mostly reappeared after the booster (roughly 95% CD4, 80% to 90% CD8).

Researchers made TCR cDNA using 5'RACE template switching, and this step added a universal primer site and UMIs. TCRdb re-called the 5' RACE reads through MiXCR, storing one row per CDR3 protein. Of some 240,000 distinct CDR3 sequences in the sample, 5.2% were seen once. This CDR3 comprises 17 residues. Trimming removed 6 bases at V and 7 bases at J, with 25 bases between. Germline-derived CDR1 and CDR2 are SGHVS and FNYEAQ. A few counts support this clonotype. Its antigen is not identified. This chain links TRBV7-6 with TRBJ2-1; the D gene is possibly TRBD1 (5 bases). The TCR sequence derives from a man younger than 30 who received the YFV17D yellow fever vaccine. Sequenced here: CD4+ T cells sorted from PBMCs, sampled on the day of the yellow fever booster vaccination. The DNA of the CDR3 is TGTGCCAGCAGTCGATGGGGCGTCGCAGCTACGAATAATGAGCAGTTCTTC. Amino acids: CASSRWGVAATNNEQFF.